The source of this TCR beta chain is a study of identical twins. TCRdb independently ran MiXCR on the 5' RACE reads; one entry per CDR3 protein. Among 450,000 to 500,000 distinct CDR3 sequences listed, 14% were seen once. Germline values: CDR1 SEHNR, CDR2 FQNEAQ (reference sequence). This CDR3 comprises 15 residues. J gave up 0 bases and V 7 bases, and 4 bases lay outside the gene matches. These data were likewise used in another study, on yellow fever vaccine responses in identical twins.

The clonotype comes from a woman between 18 and 29 years old in good health. The chain joins TRBV7-9 to TRBJ2-2; 8 bases fit TRBD2. Sequencing input: CD4+ T cells sorted from blood. CDR3: CASIGSGANTGELFF. In DNA form, the CDR3 reads TGTGCCAGCATCGGTAGCGGGGCGAACACCGGGGAGCTGTTTTTT.